This T cell receptor beta chain appears in the sequencing data of a study of blood T cells in healthy people across ages. Looking at the study overall: Template switching caught about one barcoded beta molecule for each two T cells. Study-wide findings and caveats: Both higher diversity and more naive CD4+ cells marked long-lived donors when set against aged donors.

CDR1 is SGHRS, CDR2 YFSETQ, per germline. Trimming cost V 0 bases and J 0 bases, with 23 bases left between them. The CDR3 length is 20 residues. Regarding this clonotype: Antigen: not known.

Each donor gave around 9.3 milliliters of peripheral blood. A second PCR, run for about 6 to 12 cycles, used a sample-barcoded 5' primer plus a J-beta primer mix. TCRdb re-analysed the 5' RACE reads in MiXCR, keeping a single row per CDR3 protein. The sample carries some 1.8 million distinct CDR3 sequences, 35% to 50% recorded once. The receptor's source is a human donor in good health. The rearrangement uses TRBV5-1 and TRBJ2-3, with a weak D call TRBD2 (7 bases). The specimen was blood. The DNA of the CDR3 is TGCGCCAGCAGCTTGGCGACCGGGACGGGGGGCGAAACTAGCACAGATACGCAGTATTTT. This sequence encodes CASSLATGTGGETSTDTQYF.